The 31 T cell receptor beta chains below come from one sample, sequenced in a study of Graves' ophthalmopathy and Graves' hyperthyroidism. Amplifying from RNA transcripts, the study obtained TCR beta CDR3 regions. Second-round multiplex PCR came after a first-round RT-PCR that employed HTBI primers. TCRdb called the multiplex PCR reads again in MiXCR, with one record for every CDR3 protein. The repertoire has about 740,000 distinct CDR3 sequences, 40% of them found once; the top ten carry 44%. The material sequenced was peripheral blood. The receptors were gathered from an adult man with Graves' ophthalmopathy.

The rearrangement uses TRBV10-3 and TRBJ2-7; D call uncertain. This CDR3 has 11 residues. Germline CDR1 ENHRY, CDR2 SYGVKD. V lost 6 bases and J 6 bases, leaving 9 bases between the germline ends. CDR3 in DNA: TGTGCCATCAGCAGTGCGCTCGAGCAGTACTTC. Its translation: CAISSALEQYF.

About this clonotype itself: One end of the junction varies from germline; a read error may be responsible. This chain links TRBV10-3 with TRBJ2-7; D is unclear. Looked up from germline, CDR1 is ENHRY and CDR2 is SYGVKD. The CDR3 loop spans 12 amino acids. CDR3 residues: CASSLLQEEQYF. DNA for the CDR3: TGTGCCAGCAGTTTATTGCAAGAGGAGCAGTACTTC.

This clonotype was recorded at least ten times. CDR3 amino acids: CASSTSTPYEQYF. The CDR3 nucleotides are TGTGCCAGCAGCACTTCCACGCCCTACGAGCAGTACTTC. The V and J genes are TRBV7-9 and TRBJ2-7; D not resolved. V was pared by 5 bases and J by 2 bases, with 10 bases between. CDR1 is SEHNR and CDR2 is FQNEAQ in the germline V gene (reference sequence). The CDR3 is 13 residues long.

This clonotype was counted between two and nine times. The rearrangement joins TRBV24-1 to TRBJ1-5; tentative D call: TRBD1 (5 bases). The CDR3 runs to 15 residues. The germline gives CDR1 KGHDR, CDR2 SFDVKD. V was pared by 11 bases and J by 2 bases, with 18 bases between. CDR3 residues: CASREGPRGNQPQHF. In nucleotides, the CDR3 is TGTGCCAGCAGGGAAGGGCCCAGGGGCAATCAGCCCCAGCATTTT.

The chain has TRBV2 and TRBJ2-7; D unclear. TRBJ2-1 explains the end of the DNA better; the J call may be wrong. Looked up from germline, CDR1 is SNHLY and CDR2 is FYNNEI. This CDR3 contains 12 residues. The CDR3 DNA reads TGTGCCAGCAGGGTTGTGTCGAATGAGCAGTTCTTC. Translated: CASRVVSNEQFF.

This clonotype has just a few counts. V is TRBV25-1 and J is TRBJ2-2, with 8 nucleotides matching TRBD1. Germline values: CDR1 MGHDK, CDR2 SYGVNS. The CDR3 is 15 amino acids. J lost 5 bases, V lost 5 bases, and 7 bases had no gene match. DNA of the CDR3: TGTGCCAGCAGTTACTCCAGGGGGCTGACCGGGGAGCTGTTTTTT. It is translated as CASSYSRGLTGELFF.

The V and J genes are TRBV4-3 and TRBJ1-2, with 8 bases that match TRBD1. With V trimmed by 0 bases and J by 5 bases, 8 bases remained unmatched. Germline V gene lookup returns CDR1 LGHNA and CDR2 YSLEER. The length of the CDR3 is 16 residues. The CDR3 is CASSQDRGQALYGYTF. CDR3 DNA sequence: TGCGCCAGCAGCCAAGATAGGGGACAGGCACTATATGGCTACACCTTC.

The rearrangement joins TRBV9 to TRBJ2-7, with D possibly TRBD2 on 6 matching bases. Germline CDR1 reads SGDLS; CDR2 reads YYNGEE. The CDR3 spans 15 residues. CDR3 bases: TGTGCTAGCCCCGAGGAGGGGCCCCTCTCCTACGAGCAGTACTTC. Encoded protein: CASPEEGPLSYEQYF.

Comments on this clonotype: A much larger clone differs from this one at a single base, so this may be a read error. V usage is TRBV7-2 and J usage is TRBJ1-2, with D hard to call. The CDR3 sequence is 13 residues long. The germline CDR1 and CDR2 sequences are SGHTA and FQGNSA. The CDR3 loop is CASSLDGGYGCTF. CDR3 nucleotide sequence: TGTGCCAGCAGCTTGGACGGTGGCTATGGCTGCACCTTC.

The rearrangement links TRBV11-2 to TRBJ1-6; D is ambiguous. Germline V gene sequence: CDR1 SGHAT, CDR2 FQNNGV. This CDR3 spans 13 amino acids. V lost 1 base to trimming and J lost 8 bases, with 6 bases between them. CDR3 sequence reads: CASSLADDSPLHF. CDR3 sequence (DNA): TGTGCCAGCAGCTTAGCCGATGATTCACCCCTCCACTTT.

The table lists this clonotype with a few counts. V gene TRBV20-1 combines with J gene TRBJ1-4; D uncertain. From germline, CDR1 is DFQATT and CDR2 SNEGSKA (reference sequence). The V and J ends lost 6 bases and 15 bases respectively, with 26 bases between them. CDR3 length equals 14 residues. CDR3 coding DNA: TGCAGTGCCGGTTCCAGGAGTCTTCCCATGAAGATGTTTTTT. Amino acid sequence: CSAGSRSLPMKMFF.

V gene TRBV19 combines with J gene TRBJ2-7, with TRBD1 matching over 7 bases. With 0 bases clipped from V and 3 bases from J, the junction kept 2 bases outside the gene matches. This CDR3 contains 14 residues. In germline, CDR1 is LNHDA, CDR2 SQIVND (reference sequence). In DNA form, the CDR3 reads TGTGCCAGTAGTATAGAGACAGGGAACTACGAGCAGTACTTC. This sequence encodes CASSIETGNYEQYF.

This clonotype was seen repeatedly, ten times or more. CDR3 nucleotides: TGCAGTGCTAGAGGAAGCGGGGGGGCAGACCAAGAGACCCAGTACTTC. This codes for CSARGSGGADQETQYF. The chain employs TRBV20-1 and TRBJ2-5; 10 bases align to TRBD2. The CDR3 covers 16 residues. V was pared by 1 base and J by 0 bases, with 5 bases of the junction left unmatched. The V gene's germline CDR1 is DFQATT and CDR2 SNEGSKA (reference sequence).

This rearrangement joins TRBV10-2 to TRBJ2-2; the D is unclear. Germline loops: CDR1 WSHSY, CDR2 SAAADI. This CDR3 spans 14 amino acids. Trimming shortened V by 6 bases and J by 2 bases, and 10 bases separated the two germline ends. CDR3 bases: TGCGCCAGCAGCCACGTAGTCAACACCGGGGAGCTGTTTTTT. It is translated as CASSHVVNTGELFF.

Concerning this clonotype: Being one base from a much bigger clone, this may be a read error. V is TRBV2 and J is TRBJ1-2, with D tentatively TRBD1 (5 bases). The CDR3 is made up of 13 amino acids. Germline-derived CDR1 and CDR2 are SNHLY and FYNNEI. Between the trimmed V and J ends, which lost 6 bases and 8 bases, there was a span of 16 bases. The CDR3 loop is CASRPSGAGGYTF. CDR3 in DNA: TGTGCCAGCAGACCCTCTGGGGCGGGCGGCTACACCTTC.

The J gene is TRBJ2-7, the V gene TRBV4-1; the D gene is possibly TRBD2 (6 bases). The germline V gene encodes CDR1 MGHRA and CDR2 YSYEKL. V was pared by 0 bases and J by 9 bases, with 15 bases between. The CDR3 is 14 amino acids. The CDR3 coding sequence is TGCGCCAGCAGCCAAGAAGGGACTCTTCTGCGGCAGTACTTC. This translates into CASSQEGTLLRQYF.

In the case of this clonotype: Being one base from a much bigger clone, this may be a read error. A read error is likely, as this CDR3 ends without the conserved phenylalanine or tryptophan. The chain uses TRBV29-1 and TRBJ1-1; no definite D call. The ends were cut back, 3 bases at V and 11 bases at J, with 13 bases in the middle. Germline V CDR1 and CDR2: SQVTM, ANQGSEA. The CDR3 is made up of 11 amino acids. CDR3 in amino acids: CSVDRGWWAFS. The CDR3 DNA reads TGCAGCGTTGACCGGGGTTGGTGGGCTTTCTCT.

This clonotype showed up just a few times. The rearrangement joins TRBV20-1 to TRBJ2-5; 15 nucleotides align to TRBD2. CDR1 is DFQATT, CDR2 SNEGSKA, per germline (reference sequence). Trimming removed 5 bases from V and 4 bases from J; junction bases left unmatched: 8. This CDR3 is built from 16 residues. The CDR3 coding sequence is TGCAGTGCTGGAGGACTAGCGGGAGGGGGAGGAGAGACCCAGTACTTC. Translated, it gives CSAGGLAGGGGETQYF.

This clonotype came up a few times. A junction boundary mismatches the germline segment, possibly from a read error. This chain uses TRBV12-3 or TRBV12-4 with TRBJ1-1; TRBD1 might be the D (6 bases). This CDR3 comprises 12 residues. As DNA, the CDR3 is TGTGCCAGCAGTTCTCAACAAAACAGGGCGATCTTT. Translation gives CASSSQQNRAIF.

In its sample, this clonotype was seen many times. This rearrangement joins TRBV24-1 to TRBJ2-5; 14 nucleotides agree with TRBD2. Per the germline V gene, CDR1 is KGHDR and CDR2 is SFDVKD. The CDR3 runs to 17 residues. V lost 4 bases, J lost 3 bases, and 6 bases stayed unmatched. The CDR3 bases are TGTGCCACCAGTGACACGCCGGGACTAGCGGGAGAAGAGACCCAGTACTTC. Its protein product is CATSDTPGLAGEETQYF.

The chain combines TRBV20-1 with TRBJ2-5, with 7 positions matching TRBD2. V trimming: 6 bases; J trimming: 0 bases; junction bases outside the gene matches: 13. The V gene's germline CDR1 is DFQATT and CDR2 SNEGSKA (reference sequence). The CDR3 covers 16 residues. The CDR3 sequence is CSAGGASGAYQETQYF. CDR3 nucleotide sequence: TGCAGTGCCGGCGGGGCTAGCGGTGCGTACCAAGAGACCCAGTACTTC.

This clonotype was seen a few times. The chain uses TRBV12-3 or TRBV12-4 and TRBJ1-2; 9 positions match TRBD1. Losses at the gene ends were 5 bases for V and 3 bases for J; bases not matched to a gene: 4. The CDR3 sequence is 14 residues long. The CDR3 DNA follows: TGTGCCAGCAGTAACAGGGGGCTTTACTATGGCTACACCTTC. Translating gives CASSNRGLYYGYTF.

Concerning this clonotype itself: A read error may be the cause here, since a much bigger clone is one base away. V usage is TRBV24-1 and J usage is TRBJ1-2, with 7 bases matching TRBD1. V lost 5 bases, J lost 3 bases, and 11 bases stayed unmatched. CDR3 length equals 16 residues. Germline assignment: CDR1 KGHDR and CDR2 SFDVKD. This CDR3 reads CATSGPARDSDYGYTF. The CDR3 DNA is TGTGCCACCAGTGGCCCAGCGAGGGACAGTGACTATGGCTACACCTTC.

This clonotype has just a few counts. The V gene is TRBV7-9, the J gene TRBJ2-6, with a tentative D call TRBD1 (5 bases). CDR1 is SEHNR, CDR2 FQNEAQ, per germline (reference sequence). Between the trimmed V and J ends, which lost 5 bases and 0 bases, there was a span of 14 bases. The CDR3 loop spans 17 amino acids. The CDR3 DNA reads TGTGCCAGCAGCCAAGATCCCAGGGCCTCTGGGGCCAACGTCCTGACTTTC. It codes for CASSQDPRASGANVLTF. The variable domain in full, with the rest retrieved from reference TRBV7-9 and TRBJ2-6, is DTGVSQNPRHKITKRGQNVTFRCDPISEHNRLYWYRQTLGQGPEFLTYFQNEAQLEKSRLLSDRFSAERPKGSFSTLEIQRTEQGDSAMYLCASSQDPRASGANVLTFGAGSRLTVL.

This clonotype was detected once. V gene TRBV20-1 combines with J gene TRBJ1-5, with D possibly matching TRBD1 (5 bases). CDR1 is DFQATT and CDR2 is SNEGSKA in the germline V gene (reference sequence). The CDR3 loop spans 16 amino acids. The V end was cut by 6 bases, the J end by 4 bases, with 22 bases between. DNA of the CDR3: TGCAGTGCAAGGCCCTGGGGGGACCGCCCAAATCAGCCCCAGCATTTT. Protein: CSARPWGDRPNQPQHF.

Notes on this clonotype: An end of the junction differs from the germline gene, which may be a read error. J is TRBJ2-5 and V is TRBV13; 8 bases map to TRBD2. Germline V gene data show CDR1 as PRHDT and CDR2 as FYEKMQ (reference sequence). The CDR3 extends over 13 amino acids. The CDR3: CAGSFRGGETQYF. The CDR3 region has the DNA TGTGCCGGCAGCTTTCGGGGGGGAGAGACCCAGTACTTC.

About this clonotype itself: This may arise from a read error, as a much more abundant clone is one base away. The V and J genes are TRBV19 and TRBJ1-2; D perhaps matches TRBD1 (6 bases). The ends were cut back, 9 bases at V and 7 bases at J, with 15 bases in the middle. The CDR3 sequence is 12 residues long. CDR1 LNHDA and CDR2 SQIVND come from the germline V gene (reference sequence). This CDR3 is CARSPQGRGYTF. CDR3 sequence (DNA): TGTGCCAGAAGTCCACAGGGACGTGGCTACACCTTC.

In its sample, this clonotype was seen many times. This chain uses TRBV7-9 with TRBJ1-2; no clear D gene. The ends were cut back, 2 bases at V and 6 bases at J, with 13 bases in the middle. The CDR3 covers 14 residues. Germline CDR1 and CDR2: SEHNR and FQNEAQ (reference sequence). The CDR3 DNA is TGTGCCAGCAGCTTACAAGGTGCAGGCCATGGCTACACCTTC. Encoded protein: CASSLQGAGHGYTF.

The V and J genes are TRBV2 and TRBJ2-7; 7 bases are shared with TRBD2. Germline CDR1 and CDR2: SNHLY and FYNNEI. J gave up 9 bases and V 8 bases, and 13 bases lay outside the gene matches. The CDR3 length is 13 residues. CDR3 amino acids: CASGGGEVSWQYF. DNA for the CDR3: TGTGCCAGCGGGGGGGGGGAGGTGAGTTGGCAGTACTTC.

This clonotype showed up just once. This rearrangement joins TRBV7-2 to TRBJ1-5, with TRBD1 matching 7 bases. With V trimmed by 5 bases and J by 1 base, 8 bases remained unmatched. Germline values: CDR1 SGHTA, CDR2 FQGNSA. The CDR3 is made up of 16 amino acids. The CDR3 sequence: CASSLFYRGSNQPQHF. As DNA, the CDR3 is TGTGCCAGCAGCCTATTCTACAGGGGCAGCAATCAGCCCCAGCATTTT.

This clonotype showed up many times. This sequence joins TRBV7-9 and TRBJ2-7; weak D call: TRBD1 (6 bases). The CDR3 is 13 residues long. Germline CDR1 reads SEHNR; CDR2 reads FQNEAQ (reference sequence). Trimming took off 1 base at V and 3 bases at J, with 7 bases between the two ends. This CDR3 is CASSLEDSYEQYF. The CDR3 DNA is TGTGCCAGCAGCTTAGAGGACAGCTACGAGCAGTACTTC.